This T cell receptor (beta chain) was found in a study of T cell responses to AZD1222 COVID-19 vaccine (dated by TCRdb to about 2021). Notes on the research overall: TCR sequencing covered roughly 230 trial participants: 207 given two doses of AZD1222 and approximately 26 given two doses of MenACWY control vaccine. Trial participants were enrolled by age into 18-55, 56-69 and 70-plus year subgroups, with roughly 160, 29 and 62 TCR-sequenced participants respectively.

The CDR3 regions of human TCRbeta chains were subjected to immunosequencing. Per the source publication's procedure: TCRs in the repertoires were matched against a reference library of SARS-CoV-2-specific TCRs that had been generated with the MIRA antigen-specificity platform. Breadth was defined as the fraction of unique TCRs that were SARS-CoV-2-associated. Depth was defined as the fraction of total T cells that were SARS-CoV-2-associated. Using the MIRA data, every spike-specific TCR was mapped to the spike region that the TCR reacted to and assigned to either a CD4 or a CD8 class. Log10-transformed breadth and depth values were compared by one-way ANOVA with Sidak's multiple comparisons tests. Sourced from immuneACCESS, this table was stored by TCRdb with only in-frame sequences that have V and J called. A share of the clones is absent; for the studies checked, an unresolved V gene accounts for under half, and the remainder has no known explanation. V, J and clone size reflect that table, while D and trimming were determined from the DNA. Counted in this sample were 130,000 to 150,000 clones; just under 95% of them appeared once. Approximately 12% of the sample is held by the ten biggest clonotypes.

Overall study outcomes, separate from this receptor: Vaccine-associated CD4 TCRs spanned the whole spike protein, with dominant responses in regions 160-218 and 743-854. In the small 56-69-year group, the increase in depth fell short of significance, most likely because of low power. Participants were mostly white British and included more females than males, and it was suggested by the authors that clonal diversity may have been underestimated. No day 14 peak-response samples were available, so repertoires were characterized only after the peak T cell response. Reportedly, almost half of the unique spike-specific TCRs recognized epitopes lying outside the regions that are mutated in the B.1.351 and B.1.1.7 variants. Conclusions about previously exposed vaccinees are limited because only a handful of AZD1222 recipients were SARS-CoV-2 seropositive at baseline. Spike-specific TCR breadth and depth rose significantly after two AZD1222 doses compared with day 0 and with MenACWY recipients.

This specimen's time point label, interpreted: sample from adult after SARS-CoV-2 infection, after symptom onset. Two convalescent COVID-19 patients, sampled after symptom onset from adults with prior SARS-CoV-2 infection, were also TCR-sequenced for comparison. On this clone itself: The clone's antigen remains unknown. No much larger clone is present one base from it, and per-base qualities are unavailable.

For CDR1 and CDR2, the germline V gene (reference sequence) lists LNHDA and SQIVND. The CDR3 covers 15 residues, taking in both the cysteine and the phenylalanine. CDR3 DNA only is kept here, 45 bases in frame from base 1. V and J are trimmed by 8 bases and 3 bases, and the gene matches miss 7 bases of the junction. This receptor chain uses TRBV19 and TRBJ2-1, with 10 middle bases fitting TRBD1. Sequenced material: peripheral blood, taken after recovery from COVID-19. This clonotype originated in an adult who had recovered from COVID-19. For the CDR3, the sequence is CASCPRTGGYNEQFF. The DNA sequence reads TGTGCCAGTTGCCCCCGGACAGGGGGCTACAATGAGCAGTTCTTC.